Here is one T cell receptor beta chain with its context. This record belongs to a study of PD-1 blockade in mismatch repair-deficient tumors. In the study overall: Patients had eleven to twelve mismatch repair-deficient cancer types, all previously treated and progressing.

Assay used: immunoSEQ multiplex PCR; TCRdb lists only in-frame clones, some missing. The sample lists around 9,400 clones; more than 80% were seen once. The TCR-sequenced patients were a few responders to pembrolizumab. The material sequenced was PBMCs, taken about 47 weeks after starting pembrolizumab. This TCR derives from an adult with mismatch repair-deficient cancer.

The CDR3 DNA reads as TGTGCCAGCAGCAGAGACAGCGGGAGCACAGATACGCAGTATTTT. Translation: CASSRDSGSTDTQYF. The chain employs TRBV7-3 and TRBJ2-3, with D tentatively TRBD2 (6 bases). The CDR3 covers 15 residues. V shed 5 bases and J shed 0 bases, with 12 bases lying between them. Germline assignment: CDR1 SGHTA and CDR2 FQGTGA.